The rows below give T cell receptor beta chains drawn from one sample of a study of regulatory T cells in long-lasting Graves disease. Using its own MiXCR run on the multiplex PCR reads, TCRdb lists one record per CDR3 protein. The sample shows around 460,000 distinct CDR3 sequences, 22% of them seen only once. Specimen: peripheral blood mononuclear cells (PBMCs), collected when the disease was refractory, from a patient treated with antithyroid drugs. The receptor source for this set is a female donor with Graves disease. The CDR3 runs from the conserved cysteine through the conserved F or W. D genes are given only for firm matches. Only part of the rows carry a size: once, few, many, or a class if the clone is expanded.

TRBD1 | many | TRBJ1-1 | TRBV28 | CASSSGGKGNTEAFF | TGTGCCAGCAGTTCAGGGGGAAAAGGGAACACTGAAGCTTTCTTT
TRBD1 | NA | TRBJ1-2 | TRBV6-1 | CASRAGTGYYGYTF | TGTGCCAGCAGAGCCGGGACAGGGTACTATGGCTACACCTTC
NA | many | TRBJ1-5 | TRBV7-2 | CASSLDNQPQHF | TGTGCCAGCAGCCTAGACAATCAGCCCCAGCATTTT
NA | many | TRBJ1-2 | TRBV12-3/TRBV12-4 | CASSLPGEINYGYTF | TGTGCCAGCAGTTTACCAGGGGAGATCAACTATGGCTACACCTTC
NA | NA | TRBJ1-4 | TRBV5-1 | CASSGNAGEKLFF | TGCGCCAGCTCGGGAAACGCGGGTGAAAAACTGTTTTTT
TRBD1 | few | TRBJ2-7 | TRBV20-1 | CSAEPGQDLYEQYF | TGCAGTGCTGAACCGGGACAGGACCTCTACGAGCAGTACTTC
TRBD2 | NA | TRBJ2-7 | TRBV28 | CASRGTSGTYEQYF | TGTGCCAGCAGGGGGACTAGCGGAACCTACGAGCAGTACTTC
NA | few | TRBJ1-2 | TRBV20-1 | CGVPENYGYTF | TGCGGGGTCCCGGAGAACTATGGCTACACCTTC
TRBD2 | few | TRBJ2-2 | TRBV6-1 | CASSQLAATGELFF | TGTGCCAGCAGTCAGCTAGCGGCCACCGGGGAGCTGTTTTTT
TRBD1 | many | TRBJ1-5 | TRBV6-5 | CASSSGQGTLQPQHF | TGTGCCAGCAGTTCCGGACAGGGAACGCTGCAGCCCCAGCATTTT
NA | few | TRBJ1-6 | TRBV27 | CASSLTGAVGNSPLHF | TGTGCCAGCAGTTTGACAGGAGCGGTGGGGAATTCACCCCTCCACTTT
NA | NA | TRBJ1-3 | TRBV12-3/TRBV12-4 | CASTDSGNTIYF | TGTGCCAGCACCGACTCTGGAAACACCATATATTTT
NA | many | TRBJ1-1 | TRBV6-1 | CASSRGAEAFF | TGTGCCAGCTCGAGGGGGGCTGAAGCTTTCTTT
NA | NA | TRBJ2-6 | TRBV25-1 | CASSEWGTGSGANVLTF | TGTGCCAGCAGTGAATGGGGCACGGGCTCTGGGGCCAACGTCCTGACTTTC
NA | many | TRBJ1-4 | TRBV7-9 | CASRYGLDEKLFF | TGTGCCAGCAGGTACGGATTGGACGAAAAACTGTTTTTT
TRBD1 | NA | TRBJ1-5 | TRBV20-1 | CSARGLQGLGSNQPQHF | TGCAGTGCTAGAGGTTTACAGGGGCTGGGGAGCAATCAGCCCCAGCATTTT
NA | many | TRBJ1-2 | TRBV12-3/TRBV12-4 | CASIQVQGGIYGYTF | TGTGCCAGCATCCAAGTCCAGGGAGGGATCTATGGCTACACCTTC
TRBD1 | many | TRBJ1-5 | TRBV28 | CASSLSGQGGQPQHF | TGTGCCAGCAGTTTATCAGGACAGGGGGGTCAGCCCCAGCATTTT
TRBD2 | NA | TRBJ2-7 | TRBV5-1 | CASSLRASGASYEQYF | TGCGCCAGCAGCTTACGTGCTAGCGGGGCGAGCTACGAGCAGTACTTC
NA | once | TRBJ2-2 | TRBV9 | CASSEVQGFAGELFF | TGTGCCAGCAGCGAGGTCCAGGGGTTCGCCGGGGAGCTGTTTTTT
NA | NA | TRBJ1-1 | TRBV11-3 | CASSLILLLMNTEAFF | TGTGCCAGCAGCTTAATCTTGCTCCTCATGAACACTGAAGCTTTCTTT
NA | NA | TRBJ1-3 | TRBV7-9 | CASSLGGTNSGNTIYF | TGTGCCAGCAGCTTAGGCGGGACGAACTCTGGAAACACCATATATTTT
TRBD1 | many | TRBJ2-7 | TRBV12-3/TRBV12-4 | CASRDRAHEQYF | TGTGCCAGCAGAGACAGGGCCCACGAGCAGTACTTC
NA | many | TRBJ1-4 | TRBV12-3/TRBV12-4 | CASSFGTGLPEKLFF | TGTGCCAGCAGTTTCGGCACAGGGCTCCCAGAAAAACTGTTTTTT
NA | few | TRBJ1-1 | TRBV27 | CASSLSGSLRMNTEAFF | TGTGCCAGCAGTTTATCGGGCAGCCTGAGGATGAACACTGAAGCTTTCTTT
TRBD2 | few | TRBJ2-5 | TRBV30 | CAWSVEAGQETQYF | TGTGCCTGGAGTGTAGAAGCGGGGCAAGAGACCCAGTACTTC
NA | NA | TRBJ1-3 | TRBV28 | CASSFPPQISGNTIYF | TGTGCCAGCAGTTTCCCCCCCCAGATCTCTGGAAACACCATATATTTT
NA | few | TRBJ1-1 | TRBV14 | CASSQAGYRPWNTEAFF | TGTGCCAGCAGCCAAGCCGGATACAGGCCCTGGAACACTGAAGCTTTCTTT
NA | NA | TRBJ2-3 | TRBV28 | CASSLSPGQKITDTQYF | TGTGCCAGCAGTTTAAGTCCAGGACAAAAGATCACAGATACGCAGTATTTT
NA | few | TRBJ2-4 | TRBV7-9 | CASSPVGEQANIQYF | TGTGCCAGCAGCCCGGTAGGGGAACAAGCCAACATTCAGTACTTC
TRBD1 | many | TRBJ2-7 | TRBV27 | CASSQPGTAQQYF | TGTGCCAGCAGTCAACCTGGGACAGCCCAGCAGTACTTC
NA | few | TRBJ1-5 | TRBV6-1 | CASSPDTIGQPQHF | TGTGCCAGCAGTCCCGACACAATCGGGCAGCCCCAGCATTTT
NA | few | TRBJ2-5 | TRBV29-1 | CSGAQETQYF | TGCAGCGGAGCTCAAGAGACCCAGTACTTC
TRBD1 | many | TRBJ1-2 | TRBV6-1 | CASSGQTGGNPYTF | TGTGCCAGCAGTGGACAGACAGGGGGCAACCCCTACACCTTC
NA | NA | TRBJ1-1 | TRBV25-1 | CASSDSEGARSMNTEAFF | TGTGCCAGCAGTGACTCCGAGGGCGCGAGGAGCATGAACACTGAAGCTTTCTTT
NA | many | TRBJ1-4 | TRBV28 | CASSPTWGQAKATNEKLFF | TGTGCCAGCAGCCCAACGTGGGGCCAGGCCAAGGCAACTAATGAAAAACTGTTTTTT
NA | few | TRBJ1-1 | TRBV19 | CASSITGRGAEAFF | TGTGCCAGTAGTATAACAGGCCGAGGCGCTGAAGCTTTCTTT
TRBD1 | NA | TRBJ1-6 | TRBV6-1 | CANKQDRDNSPLHF | TGTGCCAATAAACAGGACAGGGACAATTCACCCCTCCACTTT
NA | NA | TRBJ2-7 | TRBV7-2 | CASSQNRGRSEQYF | TGTGCCAGCAGCCAGAACCGGGGGAGGTCCGAGCAGTACTTC
NA | many | TRBJ1-1 | TRBV6-5 | CASSYLGAGPNTEAFF | TGTGCCAGCAGTTACTTAGGGGCCGGTCCGAACACTGAAGCTTTCTTT
NA | many | TRBJ1-2 | TRBV5-5 | CASSLAAGEEQGYTF | TGTGCCAGCAGCTTGGCGGCAGGGGAGGAACAAGGCTACACCTTC
NA | few | TRBJ1-6 | TRBV20-1 | CSASRPGTSYNSPLHF | TGCAGTGCTAGCCGACCCGGGACATCCTATAATTCACCCCTCCACTTT
NA | few | TRBJ2-2 | TRBV6-1 | CASRKRGGTGELFF | TGTGCCAGCAGGAAACGGGGTGGCACCGGGGAGCTGTTTTTT
NA | few | TRBJ1-1 | TRBV6-1 | CASSPVQGITEAFF | TGTGCCAGCAGCCCCGTCCAGGGGATCACTGAAGCTTTCTTT